This T cell receptor (beta chain) came from a study of T cell repertoires in cytomegalovirus infection. A single record per CDR3 protein comes from TCRdb applying MiXCR to the reads. The table has around 130,000 distinct CDR3 sequences, about 24% seen once; the top ten hold about 37%. This clonotype has a count of ten or more. Its antigen is undetermined. The sequence derives from a human donor in good health (CMV status not recorded). Some clones in this sample may be carry-over from other donors' samples. Sequencing used PBMCs, sequenced either directly or after in vitro stimulation (not recorded which).

CDR3 nucleotide sequence: TGTGCCAGCAGCTGGACTACCACAGATACGCAGTATTTT. Encoded protein: CASSWTTTDTQYF. The J gene is TRBJ2-3, the V gene TRBV7-6; D possibly corresponds to TRBD2 (6 bases). The V and J ends lost 4 bases and 2 bases respectively, with 7 bases between them. Looked up from germline, CDR1 is SGHVS and CDR2 is FNYEAQ. CDR3 length: 13 residues.